Each of the 28 T cell receptor beta chains below was sequenced from the same sample in a study of T-cell memory formation after mild COVID-19. TCRdb ran MiXCR on the 5' RACE reads and lists one entry per CDR3 protein. The sample includes 85,000 to 130,000 distinct CDR3 sequences, around 15% of them seen just once. The source material was PBMCs or a T cell subset sorted from them (not recorded which). The source of these receptors is an adult woman who had mild COVID-19 (a few samples of this study predate the infection). Cell type and time point are not known.

This clonotype was seen more than once but under ten times. This chain uses TRBV7-9 with TRBJ2-5; D is perhaps TRBD1 or TRBD2 (7 bases each). Trimming took 3 bases from V and 0 from J, leaving 11 bases between them. This CDR3 comprises 15 residues. Per the germline V gene, CDR1 is SEHNR and CDR2 is FQNEAQ (reference sequence). The CDR3 DNA reads as TGTGCCAGCAGCTTGGGAGGGACAGACCAAGAGACCCAGTACTTC. Its translation is CASSLGGTDQETQYF.

This clonotype was seen only a few times. J is TRBJ1-5 and V is TRBV7-9, with D possibly being TRBD1 (6 bases). CDR1 is SEHNR, CDR2 FQNEAQ, per germline (reference sequence). The CDR3 totals 17 residues. Trimming removed 2 bases at V and 7 bases at J, with 21 bases between. Written as DNA, the CDR3 is TGTGCCAGCAGCTTAAGCCTCGGTGGGGGGCCTTACCAGCCCCAGCATTTT. Translated: CASSLSLGGGPYQPQHF.

The V gene is TRBV12-3 or TRBV12-4, the J gene TRBJ1-5; 7 positions agree with TRBD1. The CDR3 covers 16 residues. V lost 6 bases to trimming and J lost 3 bases; unmatched junction nucleotides: 11. CDR3 bases: TGTGCCAGCAGGCAGAGAGGGACAGCCAACAATCAGCCCCAGCATTTT. As protein: CASRQRGTANNQPQHF.

This clonotype was detected only a few times. A much larger clone sits a single nucleotide away, making a read error possible. The J gene is TRBJ2-3, the V gene TRBV11-2; D is perhaps TRBD1 (6 bases). Germline V gene sequence: CDR1 SGHAT, CDR2 FQNNGV. This CDR3 region has 15 residues. This CDR3 is CSSSLIQGGPDTQYF. CDR3 sequence (DNA): TGTTCCAGCAGCTTAATACAGGGTGGTCCAGATACGCAGTATTTT.

DNA of the CDR3: TGCGCCAGCAGAGAGGACACATGGGACTATGGCTACACCTTC. Translated, it gives CASREDTWDYGYTF. The chain recombines TRBV5-1 with TRBJ1-2; possible D gene TRBD1, 5 bases. The CDR3 is 14 amino acids. With 5 bases removed from V and 3 bases from J, the gap between germline ends came to 14 bases. The germline CDR1 and CDR2 sequences are SGHRS and YFSETQ.

This clonotype has only a few counts. The chain couples TRBV4-1 to TRBJ2-3; 7 nucleotides align to TRBD1. The CDR3 consists of 16 residues. CDR1 is MGHRA, CDR2 YSYEKL, per germline. Germline trimming cut 1 base from V and 1 base from J; bases unmatched to any gene: 5. CDR3 region: CASSQGSGTGTDTQYF. The CDR3 DNA follows: TGCGCCAGCAGCCAAGGGTCCGGGACAGGCACAGATACGCAGTATTTT.

This clonotype appeared a few times. The J gene is TRBJ2-3, the V gene TRBV12-3 or TRBV12-4; 12 nucleotides match TRBD1. The CDR3 has 16 amino acids. V lost 5 bases, J lost 5 bases, and 8 bases stayed unmatched. Here the CDR3 reads CASSHRDRGPLDTQYF. The DNA of the CDR3 is TGTGCCAGCAGTCACCGGGACAGGGGGCCTTTAGATACGCAGTATTTT.

There are many counts of this clonotype. The chain links TRBV12-3 or TRBV12-4 to TRBJ1-1; the D is unclear. The CDR3 runs 17 residues. Trimming removed 5 bases at V and 0 bases at J, with 19 bases between. CDR3 region: CASSQASEPSMNTEAFF. Here the CDR3 DNA reads TGTGCCAGCAGTCAGGCTAGCGAACCAAGCATGAACACTGAAGCTTTCTTT.

This rearrangement joins TRBV27 to TRBJ2-1; D unresolved. The CDR3 extends over 13 amino acids. Germline lookup yields CDR1 MNHEY and CDR2 SMNVEV (reference sequence). V lost 4 bases and J lost 3, with 7 bases in between. CDR3 coding DNA: TGTGCCAGCAGTTCGGCTGGCTACAATGAGCAGTTCTTC. Protein product: CASSSAGYNEQFF.

This clonotype was counted a few times. V is TRBV24-1 and J is TRBJ2-1, with D perhaps matching TRBD2 (6 bases). V shed 4 bases and J shed 9 bases, with 15 bases lying between them. CDR1 and CDR2 from the germline V gene are KGHDR and SFDVKD. The CDR3 totals 14 residues. CDR3 coding DNA: TGTGCCACCAGTGACGCCGGGACTTTTCTTGAGCAGTTCTTC. Amino acid sequence: CATSDAGTFLEQFF.

The chain employs TRBV9 and TRBJ2-2; 8 nucleotides line up with TRBD1. V shed 3 bases and J 6 bases; nucleotides not matched to a gene: 10. This CDR3 comprises 16 residues. Germline V lookup: CDR1 SGDLS, CDR2 YYNGEE. DNA of the CDR3: TGTGCCAGCAGCGGACTCTCCCAGGGGGCGGCCGGGGAGCTGTTTTTT. Amino acids: CASSGLSQGAAGELFF. Variable domain in full (rest from reference TRBV9 and TRBJ2-2): DSGVTQTPKHLITATGQRVTLRCSPRSGDLSVYWYQQSLDQGLQFLIQYYNGEERAKGNILERFSAQQFPDLHSELNLSSLELGDSALYFCASSGLSQGAAGELFFGEGSRLTVL.

The chain joins TRBV7-9 to TRBJ2-7; perhaps TRBD2 as D (6 bases). The CDR3 is 15 amino acids. Germline V lookup: CDR1 SEHNR, CDR2 FQNEAQ (reference sequence). Deletions cut 1 base from V and 4 bases from J, with 14 bases between. In DNA, the CDR3 is TGTGCCAGCAGCTTAGGAGTAGGGACTGGGTACGAGCAGTACTTC. Protein product: CASSLGVGTGYEQYF.

This clonotype has just a few counts. The chain employs TRBV6-1 and TRBJ2-3, with TRBD2 matching 10 bases. With V trimmed by 6 bases and J by 2 bases, 5 bases remained unmatched. This CDR3 is 15 amino acids long. Germline values: CDR1 MNHNS, CDR2 SASEGT. Written as DNA, the CDR3 is TGTGCCAGCAGAACTAGCGGGGTCTTCACAGATACGCAGTATTTT. As protein: CASRTSGVFTDTQYF.

The rearrangement joins TRBV27 to TRBJ1-1; 7 bases fit TRBD1. The CDR3 runs 14 residues. Trimming removed 5 bases from V and 4 bases from J; junction bases left unmatched: 7. Looked up from germline, CDR1 is MNHEY and CDR2 is SMNVEV (reference sequence). CDR3 loop: CASSVRGSSTEAFF. The CDR3 coding sequence is TGTGCCAGCAGTGTCAGGGGGTCGTCCACTGAAGCTTTCTTT.

This sequence joins TRBV27 and TRBJ1-2, with D maybe TRBD1 (6 bases). The CDR3 sequence is 13 residues long. CDR1 and CDR2 (germline): MNHEY, SMNVEV (reference sequence). With 2 bases removed from V and 6 bases from J, the gap between germline ends came to 10 bases. Here the CDR3 DNA reads TGTGCCAGCAGTTTAACAGGGACCCATGGCTACACCTTC. Its translation is CASSLTGTHGYTF.

The gene calls are TRBV7-2 and TRBJ1-2; D gene ambiguous. CDR1 and CDR2 from the germline V gene are SGHTA and FQGNSA. The CDR3 consists of 9 residues. Trimming left V 8 bases short and J 8 bases short, with 6 bases between. Written as DNA, the CDR3 is TGTGCCAGCCCAGAGGGCTACACCTTC. It translates to CASPEGYTF.

This clonotype was seen only a few times. The J gene is TRBJ2-7, the V gene TRBV7-9; D is perhaps TRBD1 (6 bases). Per the germline V gene, CDR1 is SEHNR and CDR2 is FQNEAQ (reference sequence). The CDR3 is 13 amino acids. Trimming pared 4 bases from V and 0 bases from J, leaving 7 bases between. This chain's CDR3 is CASSSGHSYEQYF. The CDR3 region has the DNA TGTGCCAGCAGCTCGGGACACTCCTACGAGCAGTACTTC.

This CDR3 is CASTTGPSYEQYF. The CDR3 coding sequence is TGTGCCAGCACGACAGGTCCGTCCTACGAGCAGTACTTC. The chain combines TRBV6-2 or TRBV6-3 with TRBJ2-7; possible D gene TRBD1, 6 bases. CDR3 length equals 13 residues. The V gene lost 7 bases and the J gene lost 1 base, with 11 bases spanning the gap. Germline lookup yields CDR1 MNHEY and CDR2 SVGEGT.

Only a few counts were recorded for this clonotype. The rearrangement joins TRBV4-1 to TRBJ1-1, with D maybe TRBD1 (6 bases). The V gene's germline CDR1 is MGHRA and CDR2 YSYEKL. The V end was cut by 0 bases, the J end by 3 bases, with 11 bases between. CDR3 size: 15 residues. CDR3 sequence reads: CASSQDNREYTEAFF. DNA for the CDR3: TGCGCCAGCAGCCAAGATAACAGGGAGTACACTGAAGCTTTCTTT.

There are many counts of this clonotype. The genes are TRBV7-8 and TRBJ2-5; unclear D gene. This CDR3 is 15 amino acids long. The V gene's germline CDR1 is SGHVS and CDR2 FQNEAQ. The germline V and J ends were trimmed by 1 base and 5 bases, with 14 bases remaining between them. The CDR3 sequence: CASSLEGASWETQYF. In DNA form, the CDR3 reads TGTGCCAGCAGCTTAGAAGGTGCCTCCTGGGAGACCCAGTACTTC. The full variable domain, in which reference TRBV7-8 and TRBJ2-5 provide the parts outside the CDR3, is GAGVSQSPRYKVAKRGQDVALRCDPISGHVSLFWYQQALGQGPEFLTYFQNEAQLDKSGLPSDRFFAERPEGSVSTLKIQRTQQEDSAVYLCASSLEGASWETQYFGPGTRLLVL.

The rearrangement joins TRBV27 to TRBJ1-5; D is perhaps TRBD1 (5 bases). V was pared by 2 bases and J by 1 base, with 6 bases between. The CDR3 is made up of 14 amino acids. CDR1 and CDR2 from the germline V gene are MNHEY and SMNVEV (reference sequence). In nucleotides, the CDR3 is TGTGCCAGCAGTTTACCAGGGAGCAATCAGCCCCAGCATTTT. This codes for CASSLPGSNQPQHF.

There are many counts of this clonotype. This chain joins TRBV7-8 and TRBJ2-7, with TRBD2 matching over 8 bases. Losses at the gene ends were 1 base for V and 3 bases for J; bases not matched to a gene: 5. There are 15 residues in the CDR3. Germline-derived CDR1 and CDR2 are SGHVS and FQNEAQ. CDR3 amino acids: CASSLGGTSNYEQYF. The DNA of the CDR3 is TGTGCCAGCAGCTTAGGTGGGACTAGTAACTACGAGCAGTACTTC.

V is TRBV12-3 or TRBV12-4 and J is TRBJ1-6; maybe TRBD1 (6 bases). V dropped 6 bases and J dropped 10 bases, with 13 bases sitting between them. This CDR3 contains 13 residues. DNA for the CDR3: TGTGCCAGCAGCCCCAATGACAGGTCACCCCTCCACTTT. This sequence encodes CASSPNDRSPLHF.

This clonotype was found a few times. The chain recombines TRBV29-1 with TRBJ1-2; D unclear. The CDR3 consists of 14 residues. V lost 6 bases and J lost 5, with 19 bases in between. Looked up from germline, CDR1 is SQVTM and CDR2 is ANQGSEA. The CDR3 nucleotides are TGCAGCGTGCCCGCGGGAAGTTCTCGTTATGGCTACACCTTC. Encoded protein: CSVPAGSSRYGYTF.

This chain uses TRBV10-2 with TRBJ2-7, with TRBD1 identical over 8 bases. From germline, CDR1 is WSHSY and CDR2 SAAADI. After removal of 6 bases from V and 2 bases from J, the junction contained 6 bases not matched to a gene. CDR3 length equals 14 residues. CDR3 in DNA: TGCGCCAGCAGGGGGACAGGTTTTACCTACGAGCAGTACTTC. The encoded protein is CASRGTGFTYEQYF.

This clonotype showed up just once. The gene calls are TRBV9 and TRBJ2-7, with D perhaps TRBD1 (6 bases). This CDR3 has 14 residues. The germline gives CDR1 SGDLS, CDR2 YYNGEE. V was pared by 3 bases and J by 2 bases, with 12 bases between. The CDR3 region is CASSGPGAPYEQYF. The CDR3 DNA is TGTGCCAGCAGCGGGCCAGGGGCCCCCTACGAGCAGTACTTC.

This clonotype was counted between two and nine times. V gene TRBV6-5 combines with J gene TRBJ2-7; TRBD1 matches 9 bases. V dropped 5 bases and J dropped 0; count of bases not matched to a gene: 11. CDR1 MNHEY and CDR2 SVGAGI come from the germline V gene. This CDR3 comprises 17 residues. CDR3 protein: CASSPLDWDRASYEQYF. In DNA, the CDR3 is TGTGCCAGCAGTCCCCTCGATTGGGACAGGGCCTCCTACGAGCAGTACTTC.

CDR3 sequence: CSARGTSGRSYNEQFF. CDR3 in DNA: TGCAGTGCTAGGGGGACTAGCGGGAGGTCCTACAATGAGCAGTTCTTC. The gene calls are TRBV20-1 and TRBJ2-1; 15 positions agree with TRBD2. Unmatched junction bases numbered 1, after V lost 3 bases and J lost 1 base. Germline CDR1 is DFQATT and CDR2 is SNEGSKA (reference sequence). The CDR3 runs 16 residues.